Presented here are 18 T cell receptor beta chains from one specimen sequenced in a study of T-cell memory formation after mild COVID-19. TCRdb processed the 5' RACE reads anew with MiXCR; each CDR3 protein has one entry. This sample has about 320,000 distinct CDR3 sequences; roughly an eighth occur once, and the top ten carry around a fifth. The specimen was PBMCs or a T cell subset sorted from them (not recorded which). The receptors were gathered from a man in his late teens or twenties who had mild COVID-19 (a few samples of this study predate the infection). Cell type and time point are not known.

The chain employs TRBV13 and TRBJ2-5; TRBD1 matches at 7 bases. The CDR3 contains 16 residues. V trimming: 6 bases; J trimming: 0 bases; junction bases outside the gene matches: 10. Germline CDR1 reads PRHDT; CDR2 reads FYEKMQ (reference sequence). The CDR3 loop reads CASSTRTGPYQETQYF. The CDR3 region has the DNA TGTGCCAGCAGTACACGGACAGGACCGTACCAAGAGACCCAGTACTTC.

The V call is TRBV5-1, the J call TRBJ2-6; D call uncertain. The CDR3 covers 17 residues. Trimming cost V 5 bases and J 0 bases, with 15 bases left between them. CDR1 is SGHRS, CDR2 YFSETQ, per germline. As DNA, the CDR3 is TGCGCCAGCAGACCCACACAGAGGCTCTCTGGGGCCAACGTCCTGACTTTC. Amino acids: CASRPTQRLSGANVLTF.

This clonotype showed up just a few times. The chain recombines TRBV7-2 with TRBJ2-2; D unclear. CDR1 and CDR2 from the germline V gene are SGHTA and FQGNSA. V lost 1 base and J lost 6, with 12 bases in between. This CDR3 has 15 amino acids. CDR3 sequence reads: CASSLGRVTPGELFF. The CDR3 DNA is TGTGCCAGCAGCTTAGGTCGGGTCACTCCCGGGGAGCTGTTTTTT. Using reference TRBV7-2 and TRBJ2-2 for the parts outside the CDR3, the full variable domain is GAGVSQSPSNKVTEKGKDVELRCDPISGHTALYWYRQSLGQGLEFLIYFQGNSAPDKSGLPSDRFSAERTGGSVSTLTIQRTQQEDSAVYLCASSLGRVTPGELFFGEGSRLTVL.

This chain uses TRBV27 with TRBJ2-7, with a tentative D call TRBD1 (6 bases). The CDR3 is made up of 13 amino acids. V was clipped by 3 bases and J by 3 bases, with 9 bases between them. Germline CDR1 is MNHEY and CDR2 is SMNVEV (reference sequence). The CDR3 nucleotides read TGTGCCAGCAGTTTTTTCAGGGGCTACGAGCAGTACTTC. Translation: CASSFFRGYEQYF.

This clonotype was counted at least ten times. The rearrangement uses TRBV4-3 and TRBJ1-4; 8 bases line up with TRBD1. The CDR3 runs 15 residues. The germline V gene encodes CDR1 LGHNA and CDR2 YSLEER. The ends lost 2 bases at V and 8 bases at J; junction bases unmatched: 7. The CDR3 protein is CASSQSLGTGEKLFF. The CDR3 coding sequence is TGCGCCAGCAGCCAATCGCTAGGGACAGGAGAAAAACTGTTTTTT.

This clonotype occurred a few times. The chain uses TRBV7-9 and TRBJ1-5; a weak D match, TRBD1 (5 bases). Trimming stripped 1 base from V and 4 bases from J, with 14 bases between. The length of the CDR3 is 16 residues. Germline values: CDR1 SEHNR, CDR2 FQNEAQ (reference sequence). Written as DNA, the CDR3 is TGTGCCAGCAGCTTAGGGGTGGGGCACGGGAATCAGCCCCAGCATTTT. Translating it yields CASSLGVGHGNQPQHF. Full variable domain (rest looked up from reference TRBV7-9 and TRBJ1-5): DTGVSQNPRHKITKRGQNVTFRCDPISEHNRLYWYRQTLGQGPEFLTYFQNEAQLEKSRLLSDRFSAERPKGSFSTLEIQRTEQGDSAMYLCASSLGVGHGNQPQHFGDGTRLSIL.

The rearrangement uses TRBV9 and TRBJ2-3; 11 bases are shared with TRBD2. This CDR3 has 16 residues. Trimming removed 0 bases from V and 9 bases from J; junction bases left unmatched: 9. Per germline, CDR1 SGDLS and CDR2 YYNGEE. The CDR3 coding sequence is TGTGCCAGCAGCGTAGGAGTAGCGGGGGGGTCCGCCACGCAGTATTTT. It translates to CASSVGVAGGSATQYF.

This clonotype was observed a few times. This chain links TRBV29-1 with TRBJ2-7; perhaps D is TRBD1 or TRBD2 (5 bases each). CDR1 is SQVTM, CDR2 ANQGSEA, per germline. The CDR3 loop spans 14 amino acids. V was clipped by 2 bases and J by 3 bases, with 14 bases between them. CDR3 residues: CSVEMGEMDYEQYF. In DNA form, the CDR3 reads TGCAGCGTTGAAATGGGGGAAATGGACTACGAGCAGTACTTC.

The chain couples TRBV5-4 to TRBJ1-2; 8 bases map to TRBD1. Trimming cost V 0 bases and J 4 bases; bases outside gene matches: 5. CDR1 and CDR2 (germline): SGHNT, YYREEE (reference sequence). The CDR3 consists of 15 residues. The CDR3 nucleotides are TGTGCCAGCAGCTTGGTTTTCAGGGGGCCCTATGGCTACACCTTC. Protein: CASSLVFRGPYGYTF.

This clonotype appeared a few times. The chain joins TRBV6-5 to TRBJ2-3, with 7 bases matching TRBD1. The J segment lost 10 bases and the V segment lost 5 bases, leaving 15 bases of the junction unmatched. In germline, CDR1 is MNHEY, CDR2 SVGAGI. The CDR3 sequence is 15 residues long. The DNA of the CDR3 is TGTGCCAGCAGTCCACACAGGGGCCTGGCTATGGCGCAGTATTTT. It encodes CASSPHRGLAMAQYF.

This chain connects TRBV15 to TRBJ2-3, with no clear D. CDR1 and CDR2 (germline): LNHNV, YYDKDF (reference sequence). V lost 2 bases to trimming and J lost 0 bases, with 9 bases between them. The CDR3 is 15 amino acids. Here the CDR3 DNA reads TGTGCCACCAGCAGACCCCGAATAAGCACAGATACGCAGTATTTT. Translation: CATSRPRISTDTQYF. The variable domain in full, with the rest retrieved from reference TRBV15 and TRBJ2-3, is DAMVIQNPRYQVTQFGKPVTLSCSQTLNHNVMYWYQQKSSQAPKLLFHYYDKDFNNEADTPDNFQSRRPNTSFCFLDIRSPGLGDTAMYLCATSRPRISTDTQYFGPGTRLTVL.

This clonotype was picked up many times. The chain uses TRBV5-1 and TRBJ2-1, with D possibly being TRBD2 (7 bases). The CDR3 has 12 amino acids. Germline CDR1 is SGHRS and CDR2 is YFSETQ. The V end lost 4 bases, the J end lost 15 bases, and 17 bases lay between the germline ends. The CDR3 spells CASSPGGAQGFF. The CDR3 DNA sequence: TGCGCCAGCAGCCCGGGGGGCGCCCAGGGGTTCTTC.

The chain carries TRBV5-4 and TRBJ2-1, with 8 bases matching TRBD2. The J segment lost 12 bases and the V segment lost 0 bases, leaving 14 bases of the junction unmatched. Germline loops: CDR1 SGHNT, CDR2 YYREEE (reference sequence). The CDR3 is 16 amino acids. The CDR3 loop reads CASSLELLAAPRVQFF. The CDR3 bases are TGTGCCAGCAGCTTGGAGTTACTAGCGGCCCCCCGGGTGCAGTTCTTC.

The rearrangement uses TRBV23-1 and TRBJ2-5, with D perhaps TRBD2 (6 bases). TRBV23-1 is an ORF; its function is uncertain. V lost 1 base to trimming and J lost 5 bases, with 8 bases between them. The CDR3 is 13 residues long. CDR3 sequence: CASSQLAGETQYF. CDR3 coding DNA: TGCGCCAGCAGTCAATTGGCGGGGGAGACCCAGTACTTC.

This clonotype was seen only a few times. CDR3 sequence reads: CASTQGFGLYGYTF. The CDR3 nucleotides are TGTGCCAGCACACAGGGATTCGGTCTGTATGGCTACACCTTC. This sequence joins TRBV6-5 and TRBJ1-2, with a weak D call TRBD1 (6 bases). The CDR3 consists of 14 residues. Between the trimmed V and J ends, which lost 7 bases and 5 bases, there was a span of 17 bases. The germline gives CDR1 MNHEY, CDR2 SVGAGI.

This chain connects TRBV10-3 to TRBJ2-1; D is tentatively TRBD1 or TRBD2 (5 bases each). Germline V lookup: CDR1 ENHRY, CDR2 SYGVKD. The CDR3 runs 14 residues. The CDR3 here is CAISGTPGSDEQFF. In nucleotides, the CDR3 is TGTGCAATATCCGGGACCCCAGGTTCCGATGAGCAGTTCTTC.

The chain recombines TRBV5-1 with TRBJ1-1, with D tentatively TRBD1 (6 bases). Germline CDR1 is SGHRS and CDR2 is YFSETQ. The ends were cut back, 0 bases at V and 0 bases at J, with 6 bases in the middle. This CDR3 contains 14 residues. CDR3 DNA: TGCGCCAGCAGCTTGGACAGGGTGAACACTGAAGCTTTCTTT. Translating it yields CASSLDRVNTEAFF.

This clonotype showed up just a few times. The chain has TRBV4-1 and TRBJ1-2; D gene unclear. The CDR3 covers 13 residues. V was trimmed by 0 bases and J by 5 bases, leaving 7 bases between them. The germline gives CDR1 MGHRA, CDR2 YSYEKL. CDR3 sequence (DNA): TGCGCCAGCAGCCAAGACAGTTTATATGGCTACACCTTC. It specifies CASSQDSLYGYTF.